The TCR beta chain described here comes from a study of blood T cell repertoires in COVID-19. In the original workflow: By means of reference gene primer amplification, nucleated cell counts were estimated. The protocol was immunoSEQ multiplex PCR, while the TCRdb copy is restricted to in-frame clones and leaves out a portion. V and J calls and clone size come straight from that table; D and trimming were deduced from the DNA. The profile shows 450,000 or so clones, approximately 90% of them singletons. CDR1 and CDR2 (germline): KGHSH, LQKENI. The CDR3 is 17 amino acids. V lost 3 bases, J lost 7 bases, and 22 bases lay in between.

This TCR was sampled from a woman in her thirties or forties with COVID-19, enrolled during active disease. The material sequenced was peripheral blood. The J gene is TRBJ1-5, the V gene TRBV18; D ambiguous. The CDR3 DNA follows: TGTGCCAGCTCACCGGGGAGCGGGGATCTCTCGGGCCAGCCCCAGCATTTT. Amino acids: CASSPGSGDLSGQPQHF.